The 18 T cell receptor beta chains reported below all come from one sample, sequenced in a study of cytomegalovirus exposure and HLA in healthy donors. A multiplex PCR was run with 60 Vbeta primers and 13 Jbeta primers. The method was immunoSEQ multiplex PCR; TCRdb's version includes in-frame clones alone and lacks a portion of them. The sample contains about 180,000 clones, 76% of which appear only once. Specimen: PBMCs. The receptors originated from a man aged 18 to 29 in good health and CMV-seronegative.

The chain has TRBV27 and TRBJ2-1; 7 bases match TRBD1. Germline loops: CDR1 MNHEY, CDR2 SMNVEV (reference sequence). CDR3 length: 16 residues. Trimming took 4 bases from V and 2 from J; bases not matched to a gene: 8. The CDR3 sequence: CASSYFRTGPYNEQFF. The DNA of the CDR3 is TGTGCCAGCAGTTATTTTAGGACAGGTCCCTACAATGAGCAGTTCTTC.

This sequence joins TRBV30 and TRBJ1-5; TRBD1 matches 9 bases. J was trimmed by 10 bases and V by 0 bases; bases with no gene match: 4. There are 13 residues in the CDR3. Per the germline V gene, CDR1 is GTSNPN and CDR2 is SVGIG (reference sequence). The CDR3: CAWSVQGAPPQHF. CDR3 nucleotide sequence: TGTGCCTGGAGTGTACAGGGGGCGCCCCCCCAGCATTTT.

As DNA, the CDR3 is TGTGCCTGGAGTGCCGCGGGCTGGCTGGGTGAGCAGTTCTTC. It specifies CAWSAAGWLGEQFF. The V and J genes are TRBV30 and TRBJ2-1; possible D gene TRBD2, 5 bases. The CDR3 runs to 14 residues. Trimming removed 1 base from V and 9 bases from J, with 16 bases in between. CDR1 is GTSNPN, CDR2 SVGIG, per germline (reference sequence).

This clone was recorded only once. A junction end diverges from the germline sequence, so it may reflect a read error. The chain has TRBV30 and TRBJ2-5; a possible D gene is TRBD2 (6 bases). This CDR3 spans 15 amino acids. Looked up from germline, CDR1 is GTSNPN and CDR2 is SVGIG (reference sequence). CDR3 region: CAWRGGRALQGTQYF. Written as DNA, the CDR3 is TGTGCCTGGAGGGGGGGACGAGCCCTTCAAGGGACCCAGTACTTC.

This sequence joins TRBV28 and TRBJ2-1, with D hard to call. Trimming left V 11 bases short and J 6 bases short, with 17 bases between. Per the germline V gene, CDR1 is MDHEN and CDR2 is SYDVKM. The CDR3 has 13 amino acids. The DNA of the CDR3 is TGTGCCGCGGCTTTTGGCCTGGTCAATGAGCAGTTCTTC. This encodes CAAAFGLVNEQFF.

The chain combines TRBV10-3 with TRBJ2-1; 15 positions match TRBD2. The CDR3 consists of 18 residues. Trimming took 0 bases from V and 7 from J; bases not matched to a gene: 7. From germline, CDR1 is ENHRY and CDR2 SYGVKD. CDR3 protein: CAISESGLAGGNLNEQFF. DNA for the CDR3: TGTGCCATCAGTGAGTCGGGACTAGCGGGAGGAAATTTAAATGAGCAGTTCTTC.

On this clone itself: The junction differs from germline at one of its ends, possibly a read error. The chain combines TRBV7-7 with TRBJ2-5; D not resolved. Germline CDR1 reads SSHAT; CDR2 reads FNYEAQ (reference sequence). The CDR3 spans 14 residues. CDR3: CASSLPTGQETQYF. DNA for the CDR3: TGTGCTAGCAGCCTCCCTACGGGCCAAGAGACCCAGTACTTC.

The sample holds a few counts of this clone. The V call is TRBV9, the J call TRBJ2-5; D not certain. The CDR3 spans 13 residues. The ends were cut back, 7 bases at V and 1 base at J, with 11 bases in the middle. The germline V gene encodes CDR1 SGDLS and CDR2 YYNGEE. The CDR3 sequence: CASGETPQETQYF. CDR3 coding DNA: TGTGCCAGCGGAGAGACGCCCCAAGAGACCCAGTACTTC.

The CDR3 sequence: CASSLTGLGNTIYF. CDR3 DNA: TGTGCCAGCAGCTTAACAGGGTTAGGAAACACCATATATTTT. J is TRBJ1-3 and V is TRBV13, with D possibly matching TRBD1 (6 bases). This CDR3 is built from 14 residues. Trimming cost V 2 bases and J 4 bases, with 9 bases left between them. From germline, CDR1 is PRHDT and CDR2 FYEKMQ (reference sequence).

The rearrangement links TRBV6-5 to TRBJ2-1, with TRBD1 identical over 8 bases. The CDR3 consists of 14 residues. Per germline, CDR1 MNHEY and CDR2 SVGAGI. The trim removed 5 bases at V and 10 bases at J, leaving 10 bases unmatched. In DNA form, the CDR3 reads TGTGCCAGCAGTGCGACGGGCAGGGGGCGGGAGCAGTTCTTC. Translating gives CASSATGRGREQFF.

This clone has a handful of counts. The CDR3 region has the DNA TGTGCCTGGAGTGTACGAGGGGGCGATTCACCCCTCCACTTT. Its translation is CAWSVRGGDSPLHF. This chain connects TRBV30 to TRBJ1-6; 7 bases map to TRBD1. V lost 0 bases to trimming and J lost 8 bases; unmatched junction nucleotides: 4. Germline CDR1 and CDR2: GTSNPN and SVGIG (reference sequence). CDR3 length: 14 amino acids.

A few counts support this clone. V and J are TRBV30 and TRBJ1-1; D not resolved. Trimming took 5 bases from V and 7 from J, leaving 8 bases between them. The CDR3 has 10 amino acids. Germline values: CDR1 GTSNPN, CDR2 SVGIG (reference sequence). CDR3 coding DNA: TGTGCCTGGGTTCTAGTTGAAGCTTTCTTT. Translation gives CAWVLVEAFF.

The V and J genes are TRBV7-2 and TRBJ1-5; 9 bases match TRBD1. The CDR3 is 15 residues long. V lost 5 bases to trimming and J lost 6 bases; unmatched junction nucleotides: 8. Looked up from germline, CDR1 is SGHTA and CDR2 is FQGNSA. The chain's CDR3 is CASSPAPGQGQPQHF. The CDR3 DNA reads TGTGCCAGCAGCCCTGCCCCGGGACAGGGTCAGCCCCAGCATTTT.

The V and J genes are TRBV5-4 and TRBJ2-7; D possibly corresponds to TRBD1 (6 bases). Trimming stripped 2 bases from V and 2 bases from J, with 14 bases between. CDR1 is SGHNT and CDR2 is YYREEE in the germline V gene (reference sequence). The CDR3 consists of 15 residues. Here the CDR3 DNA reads TGTGCCAGCAGCTTTCCAGGGGCGCGGGCCTACGAGCAGTACTTC. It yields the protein CASSFPGARAYEQYF.

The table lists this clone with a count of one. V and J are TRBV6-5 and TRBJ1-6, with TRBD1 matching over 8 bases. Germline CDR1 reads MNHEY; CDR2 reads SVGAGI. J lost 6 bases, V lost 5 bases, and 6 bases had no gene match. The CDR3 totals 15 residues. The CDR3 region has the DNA TGTGCCAGCAGTAGAGCGGGACAGGCTAATTCACCCCTCCACTTT. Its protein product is CASSRAGQANSPLHF.

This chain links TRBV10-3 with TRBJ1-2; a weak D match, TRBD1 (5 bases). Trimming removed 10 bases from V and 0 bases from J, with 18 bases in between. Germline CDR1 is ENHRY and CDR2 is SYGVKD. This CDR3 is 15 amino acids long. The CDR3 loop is CASIGYDRTNYGYTF. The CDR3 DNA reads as TGTGCCAGCATCGGGTACGACAGAACTAACTATGGCTACACCTTC.

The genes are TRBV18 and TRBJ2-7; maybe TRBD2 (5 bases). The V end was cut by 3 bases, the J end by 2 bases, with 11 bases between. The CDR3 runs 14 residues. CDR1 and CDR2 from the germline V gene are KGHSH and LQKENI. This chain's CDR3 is CASSPSGGTYEQYF. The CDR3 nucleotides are TGTGCCAGCTCACCCTCAGGAGGAACCTACGAGCAGTACTTC. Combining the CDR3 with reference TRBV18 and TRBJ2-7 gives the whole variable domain NAGVMQNPRHLVRRRGQEARLRCSPMKGHSHVYWYRQLPEEGLKFMVYLQKENIIDESGMPKERFSAEFPKEGPSILRIQQVVRGDSAAYFCASSPSGGTYEQYFGPGTRLTVT.

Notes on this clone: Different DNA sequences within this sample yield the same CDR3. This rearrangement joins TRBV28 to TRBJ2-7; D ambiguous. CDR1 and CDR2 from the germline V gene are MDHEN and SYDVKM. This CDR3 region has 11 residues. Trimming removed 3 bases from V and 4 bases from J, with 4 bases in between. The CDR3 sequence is CASSLQYEQYF. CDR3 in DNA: TGTGCCAGCAGTTTGCAGTACGAGCAGTACTTC.